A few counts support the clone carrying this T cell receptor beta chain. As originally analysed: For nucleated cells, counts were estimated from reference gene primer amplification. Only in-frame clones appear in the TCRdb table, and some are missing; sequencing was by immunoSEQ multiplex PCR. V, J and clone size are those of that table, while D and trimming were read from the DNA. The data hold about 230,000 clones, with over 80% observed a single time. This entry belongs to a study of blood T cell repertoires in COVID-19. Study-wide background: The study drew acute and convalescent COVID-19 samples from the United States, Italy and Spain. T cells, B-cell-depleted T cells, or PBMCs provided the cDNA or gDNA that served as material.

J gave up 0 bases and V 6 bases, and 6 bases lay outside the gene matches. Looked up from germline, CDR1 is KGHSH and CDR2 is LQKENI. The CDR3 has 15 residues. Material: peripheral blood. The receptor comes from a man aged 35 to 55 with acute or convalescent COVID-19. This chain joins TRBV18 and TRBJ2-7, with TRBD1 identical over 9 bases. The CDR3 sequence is CASSLGQGISYEQYF. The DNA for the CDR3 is TGTGCCAGCTCCCTCGGACAGGGGATCTCCTACGAGCAGTACTTC. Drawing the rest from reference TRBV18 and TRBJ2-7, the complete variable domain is NAGVMQNPRHLVRRRGQEARLRCSPMKGHSHVYWYRQLPEEGLKFMVYLQKENIIDESGMPKERFSAEFPKEGPSILRIQQVVRGDSAAYFCASSLGQGISYEQYFGPGTRLTVT.